These 30 T cell receptor beta chains were sequenced from one sample in a study of T cell responses to AZD1222 COVID-19 vaccine listed by TCRdb under 2021. The time point label, as the study defines it: baseline before first vaccination. To prepare the library, the immunoSEQ multiplex PCR assay was applied. TCRdb holds this immuneACCESS table with in-frame rearrangements only. Some clones are missing; in checked studies, unresolved V genes explain under half, and the rest has no known cause. The sample table holds about 130,000 clones, of which around 86% were seen once. The ten largest clonotypes hold around 5.9% of the sample. The material sequenced was peripheral blood, taken on day 0 of AZD1222 vaccination. The origin of the receptors is an adult in good health.

This chain links TRBV4-1 with TRBJ2-3; D is undetermined. CDR1 and CDR2 (germline): MGHRA, YSYEKL. This CDR3 is 15 amino acids long. Trimming shortened V by 4 bases and J by 2 bases, and 13 bases separated the two germline ends. The CDR3 sequence: CASSPPDGSTDTQYF. DNA of the CDR3: TGCGCCAGCAGCCCCCCGGACGGATCCACAGATACGCAGTATTTT.

This clone was detected once. This chain connects TRBV7-9 to TRBJ2-3, with D possibly being TRBD2 (5 bases). CDR1 and CDR2 from the germline V gene are SEHNR and FQNEAQ (reference sequence). This CDR3 has 14 residues. Trimming cost V 2 bases and J 4 bases, with 10 bases left between them. In nucleotides, the CDR3 is TGTGCCAGCAGCTTATCGGAGGATCCAGATACGCAGTATTTT. As protein: CASSLSEDPDTQYF.

V usage is TRBV6-5 and J usage is TRBJ2-7; D may be TRBD1 or TRBD2 (5 bases each). Trimming removed 7 bases from V and 3 bases from J, with 19 bases in between. The CDR3 is 15 amino acids. Germline-derived CDR1 and CDR2 are MNHEY and SVGAGI. In DNA form, the CDR3 reads TGTGCCAGCAACAACATTTGGTGGGGGAACTACGAGCAGTACTTC. Translated, it gives CASNNIWWGNYEQYF.

V and J are TRBV13 and TRBJ1-1, with D tentatively TRBD1 (5 bases). Germline-derived CDR1 and CDR2 are PRHDT and FYEKMQ (reference sequence). The V and J ends lost 5 bases and 10 bases respectively, with 17 bases between them. The CDR3 contains 13 residues. The CDR3 protein is CASSADPREGAFF. CDR3 in DNA: TGTGCCAGCAGCGCCGACCCCAGGGAGGGAGCTTTCTTT. The full variable domain, its missing parts supplied by reference TRBV13 and TRBJ1-1, is AAGVIQSPRHLIKEKRETATLKCYPIPRHDTVYWYQQGPGQDPQFLISFYEKMQSDKGSIPDRFSAQQFSDYHSELNMSSLELGDSALYFCASSADPREGAFFGQGTRLTVV.

This rearrangement joins TRBV29-1 to TRBJ1-2, with 9 nucleotides matching TRBD1. Germline-derived CDR1 and CDR2 are SQVTM and ANQGSEA. CDR3 size: 14 residues. V shed 3 bases, J shed 3 bases, and the junction held 5 bases outside the gene matches. CDR3 protein: CSVDYRGLDYGYTF. As DNA, the CDR3 is TGCAGCGTTGATTACAGGGGGCTCGACTATGGCTACACCTTC.

The rearrangement uses TRBV2 and TRBJ1-1; D not resolved. Per germline, CDR1 SNHLY and CDR2 FYNNEI. Trimming removed 6 bases from V and 6 bases from J, with 11 bases in between. CDR3 length equals 12 residues. CDR3 bases: TGTGCCAGCAGGAAAGACAAGGCTGAAGCTTTCTTT. It encodes CASRKDKAEAFF.

V gene TRBV11-2 combines with J gene TRBJ1-4; D uncertain. CDR1 is SGHAT, CDR2 FQNNGV, per germline. Trimming removed 5 bases at V and 8 bases at J, with 21 bases between. The CDR3 covers 16 residues. The CDR3 here is CASSPPSASGGEKLFF. DNA of the CDR3: TGTGCCAGCAGCCCCCCTTCAGCTTCAGGCGGGGAAAAACTGTTTTTT. Full variable domain (rest looked up from reference TRBV11-2 and TRBJ1-4): EAGVAQSPRYKIIEKRQSVAFWCNPISGHATLYWYQQILGQGPKLLIQFQNNGVVDDSQLPKDRFSAERLKGVDSTLKIQPAKLEDSAVYLCASSPPSASGGEKLFFGSGTQLSVL.

The J gene is TRBJ2-3, the V gene TRBV7-2; 10 positions agree with TRBD2. Germline CDR1 and CDR2: SGHTA and FQGNSA. This CDR3 spans 16 amino acids. The ends lost 5 bases at V and 0 bases at J; junction bases unmatched: 5. DNA for the CDR3: TGTGCCAGCAGCACAAAGCGGGGGGGGAGCACAGATACGCAGTATTTT. Its translation is CASSTKRGGSTDTQYF.

The chain recombines TRBV9 with TRBJ1-1; D is uncertain. Trimming cost V 4 bases and J 3 bases, with 10 bases left between them. Germline V lookup: CDR1 SGDLS, CDR2 YYNGEE. The CDR3 length is 13 residues. The CDR3 sequence is CASSPRADTEAFF. The CDR3 bases are TGTGCCAGCAGCCCCCGTGCGGACACTGAAGCTTTCTTT.

The chain recombines TRBV7-9 with TRBJ1-1; maybe TRBD1 (6 bases). The CDR3 covers 14 residues. V was shortened by 5 bases and J by 6 bases, with 16 bases between the two germline ends. The germline CDR1 and CDR2 sequences are SEHNR and FQNEAQ (reference sequence). The CDR3 region is CASSNREVVPEAFF. DNA for the CDR3: TGTGCCAGCAGCAACAGGGAGGTCGTCCCTGAAGCTTTCTTT. The whole variable domain, filled in from reference TRBV7-9 and TRBJ1-1, reads DTGVSQNPRHKITKRGQNVTFRCDPISEHNRLYWYRQTLGQGPEFLTYFQNEAQLEKSRLLSDRFSAERPKGSFSTLEIQRTEQGDSAMYLCASSNREVVPEAFFGQGTRLTVV.

The rearrangement links TRBV18 to TRBJ2-7; 12 nucleotides match TRBD2. Germline CDR1 is KGHSH and CDR2 is LQKENI. This CDR3 comprises 14 residues. J gave up 4 bases and V 2 bases, and 0 bases lay outside the gene matches. The DNA for the CDR3 is TGTGCCAGCTCACCAGGGACTAGCGGGTACGAGCAGTACTTC. It specifies CASSPGTSGYEQYF.

This rearrangement joins TRBV6-5 to TRBJ1-2, with 7 bases that match TRBD1. Trimming at V came to 5 bases and at J to 7 bases, leaving 7 bases not matched to a gene. Germline lookup yields CDR1 MNHEY and CDR2 SVGAGI. The CDR3 runs to 13 residues. CDR3 nucleotides: TGTGCCAGCAGTAACGAACAGGGGTCTGGCTACACCTTC. The encoded protein is CASSNEQGSGYTF.

This chain uses TRBV27 with TRBJ2-2, with D perhaps TRBD1 or TRBD2 (5 bases each). Trimming took 10 bases from V and 4 from J, leaving 13 bases between them. From germline, CDR1 is MNHEY and CDR2 SMNVEV (reference sequence). The CDR3 length is 13 residues. The CDR3 DNA sequence: TGTGCCACGGGACGGGCCGTCACCGGGGAGCTGTTTTTT. Amino acids: CATGRAVTGELFF.

The CDR3 here is CASSQRTGDDKNYGYTF. Here the CDR3 DNA reads TGTGCCAGCAGCCAACGCACAGGGGACGATAAGAACTATGGCTACACCTTC. This chain connects TRBV3-1 (or the pseudogene TRBV3-2) to TRBJ1-2, with 7 bases matching TRBD1. The trim removed 2 bases at V and 2 bases at J, leaving 11 bases unmatched. Germline V CDR1 and CDR2: LGHDT, YNNKEL (reference sequence). The CDR3 is 17 amino acids.

The chain is built from TRBV28 and TRBJ1-5; 11 nucleotides align to TRBD1. Germline V gives CDR1 MDHEN, CDR2 SYDVKM. With 6 bases clipped from V and 0 bases from J, the junction kept 7 bases outside the gene matches. The CDR3 has 17 amino acids. The CDR3 DNA reads as TGTGCCAGCAGCTCCGGGACAGGGGGATATAGCAATCAGCCCCAGCATTTT. Protein: CASSSGTGGYSNQPQHF.

This clone was seen just once. The chain couples TRBV6-5 to TRBJ1-5, with D possibly being TRBD1 (6 bases). CDR3 length equals 15 residues. V shed 7 bases and J shed 0 bases, with 13 bases lying between them. Germline lookup yields CDR1 MNHEY and CDR2 SVGAGI. CDR3 amino acids: CASIWEGGSNQPQHF. The CDR3 DNA reads as TGTGCCAGCATTTGGGAGGGGGGTAGCAATCAGCCCCAGCATTTT.

The chain employs TRBV11-2 and TRBJ1-2; 11 bases agree with TRBD1. Germline CDR1 is SGHAT and CDR2 is FQNNGV. Trimming took 5 bases from V and 3 from J; bases not matched to a gene: 5. This CDR3 is built from 15 residues. This CDR3 is CASSRPGQGDYGYTF. CDR3 DNA: TGTGCCAGCAGCCGGCCGGGACAGGGGGACTATGGCTACACCTTC.

The chain is built from TRBV19 and TRBJ2-1; D ambiguous. Looked up from germline, CDR1 is LNHDA and CDR2 is SQIVND (reference sequence). Trimming pared 10 bases from V and 3 bases from J, leaving 7 bases between. The CDR3 loop spans 11 amino acids. In DNA, the CDR3 is TGTGCCACCTCAGGCTACAATGAGCAGTTCTTC. This gives the protein CATSGYNEQFF.

J is TRBJ1-1 and V is TRBV2, with 7 bases lining up with TRBD1. Germline V gene data show CDR1 as SNHLY and CDR2 as FYNNEI. The CDR3 is made up of 12 amino acids. The ends lost 5 bases at V and 11 bases at J; junction bases unmatched: 8. The DNA for the CDR3 is TGTGCCAGCAGTCAGTACAGGGGTCATGCTTTCTTT. Its protein is CASSQYRGHAFF.

This chain joins TRBV19 and TRBJ2-5; D is possibly TRBD2 (7 bases). Trimming pared 3 bases from V and 5 bases from J, leaving 10 bases between. Germline CDR1 LNHDA, CDR2 SQIVND (reference sequence). The CDR3 is 13 residues long. CDR3 nucleotide sequence: TGTGCCAGTAGTATGGGAGGGGGTGAGACCCAGTACTTC. It translates to CASSMGGGETQYF.

This chain uses TRBV11-2 with TRBJ2-2; D is perhaps TRBD1 (6 bases). This CDR3 is 17 amino acids long. V dropped 4 bases and J dropped 6 bases, with 21 bases sitting between them. The V gene's germline CDR1 is SGHAT and CDR2 FQNNGV. CDR3 in DNA: TGTGCCAGCAGCTGGGAATCTGTGGGGGCGGTGGCCGGGGAGCTGTTTTTT. Its translation: CASSWESVGAVAGELFF. Full variable domain (rest looked up from reference TRBV11-2 and TRBJ2-2): EAGVAQSPRYKIIEKRQSVAFWCNPISGHATLYWYQQILGQGPKLLIQFQNNGVVDDSQLPKDRFSAERLKGVDSTLKIQPAKLEDSAVYLCASSWESVGAVAGELFFGEGSRLTVL.

The J gene is TRBJ2-3, the V gene TRBV30; TRBD2 agrees at 8 bases. Losses at the gene ends were 0 bases for V and 6 bases for J; bases not matched to a gene: 8. Germline-derived CDR1 and CDR2 are GTSNPN and SVGIG (reference sequence). The CDR3 loop spans 15 amino acids. The CDR3 sequence is CAWSVLGLASDTQYF. CDR3 in DNA: TGTGCCTGGAGTGTACTCGGACTAGCATCTGATACGCAGTATTTT.

The gene calls are TRBV9 and TRBJ1-1; D ambiguous. The V end lost 0 bases, the J end lost 1 base, and 4 bases lay between the germline ends. CDR3 length equals 13 residues. From germline, CDR1 is SGDLS and CDR2 YYNGEE. The CDR3 DNA is TGTGCCAGCAGCGTAGGTTGGAACACTGAAGCTTTCTTT. It encodes CASSVGWNTEAFF. Drawing the rest from reference TRBV9 and TRBJ1-1, the complete variable domain is DSGVTQTPKHLITATGQRVTLRCSPRSGDLSVYWYQQSLDQGLQFLIQYYNGEERAKGNILERFSAQQFPDLHSELNLSSLELGDSALYFCASSVGWNTEAFFGQGTRLTVV.

CDR3 sequence: CASSEGYQPQHF. In nucleotides, the CDR3 is TGTGCCAGCAGTGAAGGGTATCAGCCCCAGCATTTT. The rearrangement uses TRBV2 and TRBJ1-5; D is undetermined. V lost 1 base, J lost 5 bases, and 3 bases lay in between. The germline gives CDR1 SNHLY, CDR2 FYNNEI. CDR3 length: 12 amino acids.

The chain recombines TRBV5-5 with TRBJ1-2; D is unresolved. The CDR3 has 13 amino acids. V was trimmed by 0 bases and J by 4 bases, leaving 7 bases between them. CDR1 and CDR2 (germline): SGHKS, YYEKEE (reference sequence). CDR3 sequence reads: CASSLDQFYGYTF. DNA of the CDR3: TGTGCCAGCAGCTTGGATCAGTTCTATGGCTACACCTTC.

The CDR3 DNA sequence: TGTGCCAGTAGTATAGAAAGAGGGCTAGTCTACGAGCAGTACTTC. It specifies CASSIERGLVYEQYF. The V gene is TRBV19, the J gene TRBJ2-7, with D possibly being TRBD2 (5 bases). The germline CDR1 and CDR2 sequences are LNHDA and SQIVND (reference sequence). Trimming removed 0 bases at V and 3 bases at J, with 12 bases between. The CDR3 loop spans 15 amino acids.

The count of this clone is one. The V and J genes are TRBV6-1 and TRBJ1-5; D gene ambiguous. The length of the CDR3 is 14 residues. The V end lost 3 bases, the J end lost 2 bases, and 8 bases lay between the germline ends. CDR1 MNHNS and CDR2 SASEGT come from the germline V gene. CDR3 region: CASSEVPGNQPQHF. The DNA of the CDR3 is TGTGCCAGCAGTGAGGTCCCTGGCAATCAGCCCCAGCATTTT.

The J gene is TRBJ2-7, the V gene TRBV5-8; possibly TRBD1 or TRBD2 for D (5 bases each). Trimming took 4 bases from V and 0 from J, leaving 11 bases between them. From germline, CDR1 is SGHTS and CDR2 YDEGEE. The CDR3 sequence is 14 residues long. In DNA, the CDR3 is TGTGCCAGCAGCCCGGGACGATCCTCCTACGAGCAGTACTTC. Its translation is CASSPGRSSYEQYF.

V gene TRBV18 combines with J gene TRBJ1-1; D is undetermined. This CDR3 has 13 amino acids. The V gene lost 4 bases and the J gene lost 0 bases, with 6 bases spanning the gap. In germline, CDR1 is KGHSH, CDR2 LQKENI. The CDR3 nucleotides are TGTGCCAGCTCACGTGACATGAACACTGAAGCTTTCTTT. Translating gives CASSRDMNTEAFF.

The chain uses TRBV5-1 and TRBJ2-1; D tentatively reads TRBD1 or TRBD2 (6 bases each). Germline V gene data show CDR1 as SGHRS and CDR2 as YFSETQ. Deletions cut 4 bases from V and 5 bases from J, with 16 bases between. There are 15 residues in the CDR3. The CDR3 DNA reads TGCGCCAGCAGCCCAGGACGGGGGCCACACAATGAGCAGTTCTTC. Translation: CASSPGRGPHNEQFF.